This is a list of T cell receptor beta chains from one sample in a study of Ad26.COV2.S vaccination and SARS-CoV-2 variants. Assay: immunoSEQ multiplex PCR; the TCRdb copy retains only in-frame clones and omits some. Of some 410,000 clones in the sample, about nine tenths were seen once. Source: peripheral blood, taken in a trial of Ad26.COV2.S vaccine versus placebo. The source is a person between 18 and 65 years old who received the Ad26.COV2.S COVID-19 vaccine or a placebo. Both conserved end residues are part of each CDR3. A D gene is named only where the DNA matches it firmly. Where a row states a size, it is once, few, many or the class of an expanded clone; other rows omit it.

CDR3 protein: CASSEAAGTSQPQHF; CDR3 DNA: TGTGCCAGCAGTGAAGCCGCCGGGACTAGTCAGCCCCAGCATTTT; D gene: NA; J gene: TRBJ1-5; V gene: TRBV6-1; clone size: NA
CDR3 protein: CASRSGQVSSYNSPLHF; CDR3 DNA: TGTGCCAGCAGATCCGGACAGGTCAGCTCCTATAATTCACCCCTCCACTTT; D gene: TRBD1; J gene: TRBJ1-6; V gene: TRBV2; clone size: NA
CDR3 protein: CATSGGFSGYQETQYF; CDR3 DNA: TGTGCCACCAGCGGCGGGTTCTCGGGGTACCAAGAGACCCAGTACTTC; D gene: NA; J gene: TRBJ2-5; V gene: TRBV15; clone size: NA
CDR3 protein: CASGRGGAGANVLTF; CDR3 DNA: TGTGCCAGCGGTCGTGGAGGAGCTGGGGCCAACGTCCTGACTTTC; D gene: NA; J gene: TRBJ2-6; V gene: TRBV2; clone size: NA
CDR3 protein: CASSKAPRGYGYTF; CDR3 DNA: TGTGCCAGCAGCAAAGCGCCCAGGGGCTATGGCTACACCTTC; D gene: NA; J gene: TRBJ1-2; V gene: TRBV21-1; clone size: once
CDR3 protein: CASSELGVPEQYF; CDR3 DNA: TGTGCCAGCAGTGAATTGGGAGTTCCCGAGCAGTACTTC; D gene: NA; J gene: TRBJ2-7; V gene: TRBV25-1; clone size: once
CDR3 protein: CASSPDQNTEAFF; CDR3 DNA: TGTGCCAGCTCACCAGACCAGAACACTGAAGCTTTCTTT; D gene: NA; J gene: TRBJ1-1; V gene: TRBV18; clone size: NA
CDR3 protein: CASTGRITDTQYF; CDR3 DNA: TGTGCCAGTACGGGACGCATCACAGATACGCAGTATTTT; D gene: NA; J gene: TRBJ2-3; V gene: TRBV19; clone size: NA
CDR3 protein: CATSRELGTASNTGELFF; CDR3 DNA: TGTGCCACCAGCAGAGAACTAGGGACAGCCTCGAACACCGGGGAGCTGTTTTTT; D gene: TRBD1; J gene: TRBJ2-2; V gene: TRBV15; clone size: once
CDR3 protein: CASEGREYNSPLHF; CDR3 DNA: TGCGCCAGTGAGGGGCGCGAGTATAATTCACCCCTCCACTTT; D gene: NA; J gene: TRBJ1-6; V gene: TRBV23-1; clone size: few
CDR3 protein: CASSLALRTSGGDTQYF; CDR3 DNA: TGTGCCAGCAGCTTAGCACTCCGAACTAGCGGGGGGGATACGCAGTATTTT; D gene: TRBD2; J gene: TRBJ2-3; V gene: TRBV7-8; clone size: NA
CDR3 protein: CASSLRGGDRPSYEQYF; CDR3 DNA: TGTGCCAGCAGCTTGAGGGGGGGGGACAGGCCCTCCTACGAGCAGTACTTC; D gene: NA; J gene: TRBJ2-7; V gene: TRBV7-2; clone size: NA
CDR3 protein: CASSLLGGRDQETQYF; CDR3 DNA: TGTGCCAGCAGTTTATTAGGGGGGAGAGATCAAGAGACCCAGTACTTC; D gene: NA; J gene: TRBJ2-5; V gene: TRBV27; clone size: NA
CDR3 protein: CATSDLCTEHSNQPQHF; CDR3 DNA: TGTGCCACCAGTGATTTGTGTACAGAACATAGCAATCAGCCCCAGCATTTT; D gene: NA; J gene: TRBJ1-5; V gene: TRBV24-1; clone size: NA
CDR3 protein: CSASAWERSNQPQHF; CDR3 DNA: TGCAGTGCTAGTGCTTGGGAGAGGAGCAATCAGCCCCAGCATTTT; D gene: NA; J gene: TRBJ1-5; V gene: TRBV20-1; clone size: NA
CDR3 protein: CASSVDPVGQTGGAESDTQYF; CDR3 DNA: TGTGCCAGCAGCGTAGACCCGGTGGGGCAAACAGGGGGCGCGGAGTCAGATACGCAGTATTTT; D gene: TRBD1; J gene: TRBJ2-3; V gene: TRBV9; clone size: NA
CDR3 protein: CATSDPGQVDYNEQFF; CDR3 DNA: TGTGCCACCAGTGACCCGGGACAAGTTGACTACAATGAGCAGTTCTTC; D gene: NA; J gene: TRBJ2-1; V gene: TRBV24-1; clone size: NA
CDR3 protein: CASSPVLVYNEQFF; CDR3 DNA: TGTGCCAGCTCACCCGTACTAGTGTACAATGAGCAGTTCTTC; D gene: NA; J gene: TRBJ2-1; V gene: TRBV18; clone size: NA
CDR3 protein: CASSIDPLFLAEVSGELFF; CDR3 DNA: TGTGCCAGTAGTATAGACCCCCTTTTTCTAGCGGAGGTGTCCGGGGAGCTGTTTTTT; D gene: TRBD2; J gene: TRBJ2-2; V gene: TRBV19; clone size: NA
CDR3 protein: CASRSNSEQYF; CDR3 DNA: TGTGCCAGCAGATCCAACAGCGAGCAGTACTTC; D gene: NA; J gene: TRBJ2-7; V gene: TRBV7-6; clone size: NA
CDR3 protein: CASSPRAPPEAFF; CDR3 DNA: TGTGCCAGCAGCCCTCGGGCTCCCCCTGAAGCTTTCTTT; D gene: NA; J gene: TRBJ1-1; V gene: TRBV7-9; clone size: few
CDR3 protein: CASNLGTTASGNTIYF; CDR3 DNA: TGTGCCAGCAATCTAGGTACAACCGCCTCTGGAAACACCATATATTTT; D gene: NA; J gene: TRBJ1-3; V gene: TRBV28; clone size: NA
CDR3 protein: CASSTRDNYEQYF; CDR3 DNA: TGTGCCAGCAGTACCCGGGACAACTACGAGCAGTACTTC; D gene: NA; J gene: TRBJ2-7; V gene: TRBV6-5; clone size: NA
CDR3 protein: CASSPGPRTQFF; CDR3 DNA: TGTGCCAGCAGCCCCGGACCGAGAACCCAGTTCTTC; D gene: NA; J gene: TRBJ2-1; V gene: TRBV12-3/TRBV12-4; clone size: NA
CDR3 protein: CASSFRGYEQYF; CDR3 DNA: TGTGCCAGCAGCTTCCGGGGGTACGAGCAGTACTTC; D gene: NA; J gene: TRBJ2-7; V gene: TRBV7-9; clone size: NA
CDR3 protein: CATTVRSAMGTGELFF; CDR3 DNA: TGTGCCACCACTGTACGGTCAGCGATGGGCACCGGGGAGCTGTTTTTT; D gene: NA; J gene: TRBJ2-2; V gene: TRBV27; clone size: NA
CDR3 protein: CASSPNRTSGGYTF; CDR3 DNA: TGTGCCAGCTCACCAAACAGGACCTCTGGTGGCTACACCTTC; D gene: NA; J gene: TRBJ1-2; V gene: TRBV18; clone size: NA
CDR3 protein: CASSLRRDEQFF; CDR3 DNA: TGTGCCAGCAGCCTCCGTAGAGATGAGCAGTTCTTC; D gene: NA; J gene: TRBJ2-1; V gene: TRBV6-2/TRBV6-3; clone size: NA
CDR3 protein: CASSPNGRGTQPQHF; CDR3 DNA: TGTGCCAGCTCACCAAATGGCAGGGGTACTCAGCCCCAGCATTTT; D gene: NA; J gene: TRBJ1-5; V gene: TRBV18; clone size: few
CDR3 protein: CASSPDRALQYF; CDR3 DNA: TGCGCCAGCAGTCCGGACAGGGCCCTGCAGTATTTT; D gene: TRBD1; J gene: TRBJ2-3; V gene: TRBV5-1; clone size: NA
CDR3 protein: CASTQSYEQYF; CDR3 DNA: TGTGCCAGCACCCAGTCCTACGAGCAGTACTTC; D gene: NA; J gene: TRBJ2-7; V gene: TRBV12-1; clone size: NA
CDR3 protein: CASSFGRGRLNTEAFF; CDR3 DNA: TGTGCCAGCAGCTTCGGCAGGGGGCGCCTGAACACTGAAGCTTTCTTT; D gene: TRBD1; J gene: TRBJ1-1; V gene: TRBV13; clone size: NA
CDR3 protein: CSVEIGLAGSYEQYF; CDR3 DNA: TGCAGCGTTGAAATCGGACTAGCGGGAAGCTACGAGCAGTACTTC; D gene: TRBD2; J gene: TRBJ2-7; V gene: TRBV29-1; clone size: NA
CDR3 protein: CASSSSQAGTGELFF; CDR3 DNA: TGTGCCAGCAGTTCCTCACAGGCGGGGACCGGGGAGCTGTTTTTT; D gene: NA; J gene: TRBJ2-2; V gene: TRBV27; clone size: NA
CDR3 protein: CAWSSGAGQYF; CDR3 DNA: TGTGCCTGGAGTAGTGGCGCGGGACAGTACTTC; D gene: NA; J gene: TRBJ2-7; V gene: TRBV30; clone size: NA
CDR3 protein: CASSLSALQETQYF; CDR3 DNA: TGTGCCAGCAGCTTGTCGGCGCTGCAAGAGACCCAGTACTTC; D gene: NA; J gene: TRBJ2-5; V gene: TRBV5-4; clone size: NA
CDR3 protein: CASSPGTGSQYF; CDR3 DNA: TGTGCCAGCAGTCCCGGGACAGGATCGCAGTACTTC; D gene: TRBD1; J gene: TRBJ2-7; V gene: TRBV6-5; clone size: NA
CDR3 protein: CASSEYSGTGKFYEQYF; CDR3 DNA: TGTGCCAGCAGCGAGTATTCCGGGACAGGGAAGTTTTACGAGCAGTACTTC; D gene: TRBD1; J gene: TRBJ2-7; V gene: TRBV28; clone size: NA
CDR3 protein: CASSQEVGGTQYF; CDR3 DNA: TGCGCCAGCAGCCAGGAGGTAGGGGGGACCCAGTACTTC; D gene: NA; J gene: TRBJ2-5; V gene: TRBV5-1; clone size: NA
CDR3 protein: CASSLSQGAYEQYF; CDR3 DNA: TGTGCCAGCTCACTGTCACAGGGGGCCTACGAGCAGTACTTC; D gene: TRBD1; J gene: TRBJ2-7; V gene: TRBV18; clone size: once
CDR3 protein: CASSVGPLDSNYGYTF; CDR3 DNA: TGTGCCAGCAGCGTAGGACCTTTGGACAGTAACTATGGCTACACCTTC; D gene: NA; J gene: TRBJ1-2; V gene: TRBV9; clone size: NA
CDR3 protein: CASSRGGGYTGELFF; CDR3 DNA: TGTGCCAGCAGTCGAGGGGGGGGATACACCGGGGAGCTGTTTTTT; D gene: NA; J gene: TRBJ2-2; V gene: TRBV7-8; clone size: NA
CDR3 protein: CASSLGQAVANEKLFF; CDR3 DNA: TGTGCCAGCAGCTTAGGACAGGCGGTAGCTAATGAAAAACTGTTTTTT; D gene: NA; J gene: TRBJ1-4; V gene: TRBV7-9; clone size: NA
CDR3 protein: CASSQHTQYF; CDR3 DNA: TGTGCCAGCAGCCAGCACACCCAGTACTTC; D gene: NA; J gene: TRBJ2-5; V gene: TRBV3-1/TRBV3-2; clone size: NA
CDR3 protein: CASSLWTGSNTEAFF; CDR3 DNA: TGTGCCAGCAGCCTATGGACAGGGTCGAACACTGAAGCTTTCTTT; D gene: TRBD1; J gene: TRBJ1-1; V gene: TRBV5-6; clone size: NA
CDR3 protein: CASSPIGGETYEQYF; CDR3 DNA: TGTGCCAGCTCACCCATCGGGGGCGAGACCTACGAGCAGTACTTC; D gene: NA; J gene: TRBJ2-7; V gene: TRBV18; clone size: NA
CDR3 protein: CASSPTSVNEQFF; CDR3 DNA: TGTGCCAGCAGTCCGACTAGCGTAAATGAGCAGTTCTTC; D gene: TRBD2; J gene: TRBJ2-1; V gene: TRBV12-3/TRBV12-4; clone size: NA
CDR3 protein: CASSQGQGNQPQHF; CDR3 DNA: TGTGCCAGCTCACAGGGACAGGGTAATCAGCCCCAGCATTTT; D gene: TRBD1; J gene: TRBJ1-5; V gene: TRBV18; clone size: NA
CDR3 protein: CASSRTTNGYTF; CDR3 DNA: TGTGCCAGCAGCCGGACGACTAATGGCTACACCTTC; D gene: NA; J gene: TRBJ1-2; V gene: TRBV7-9; clone size: few
CDR3 protein: CASSLVSSGGSPVGYEQYF; CDR3 DNA: TGTGCCAGCAGCTTAGTTTCTAGCGGGGGGTCCCCCGTGGGATACGAGCAGTACTTC; D gene: TRBD2; J gene: TRBJ2-7; V gene: TRBV11-2; clone size: NA
CDR3 protein: CASSYAGRTAAELAFF; CDR3 DNA: TGTGCCAGCAGTTACGCTGGTCGGACAGCCGCTGAACTAGCTTTCTTT; D gene: NA; J gene: TRBJ1-1; V gene: TRBV6-2/TRBV6-3; clone size: NA